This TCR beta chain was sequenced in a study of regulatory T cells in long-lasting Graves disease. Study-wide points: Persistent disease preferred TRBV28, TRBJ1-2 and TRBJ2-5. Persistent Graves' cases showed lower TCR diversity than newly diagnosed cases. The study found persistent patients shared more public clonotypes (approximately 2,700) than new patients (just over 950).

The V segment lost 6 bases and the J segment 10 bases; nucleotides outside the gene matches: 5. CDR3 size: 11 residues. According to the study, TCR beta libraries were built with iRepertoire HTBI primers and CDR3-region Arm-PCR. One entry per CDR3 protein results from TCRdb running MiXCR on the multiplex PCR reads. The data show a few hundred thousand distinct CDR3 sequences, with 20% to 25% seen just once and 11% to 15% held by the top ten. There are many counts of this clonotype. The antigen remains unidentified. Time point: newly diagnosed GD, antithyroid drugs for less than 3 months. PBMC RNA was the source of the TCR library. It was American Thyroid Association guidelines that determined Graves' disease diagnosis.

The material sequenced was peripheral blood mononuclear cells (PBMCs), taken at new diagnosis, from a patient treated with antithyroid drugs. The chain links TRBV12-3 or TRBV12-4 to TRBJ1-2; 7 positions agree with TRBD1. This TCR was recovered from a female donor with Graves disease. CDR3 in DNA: TGTGCCAGCAGCCCCGGGACAGACTACACCTTC. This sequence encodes CASSPGTDYTF.